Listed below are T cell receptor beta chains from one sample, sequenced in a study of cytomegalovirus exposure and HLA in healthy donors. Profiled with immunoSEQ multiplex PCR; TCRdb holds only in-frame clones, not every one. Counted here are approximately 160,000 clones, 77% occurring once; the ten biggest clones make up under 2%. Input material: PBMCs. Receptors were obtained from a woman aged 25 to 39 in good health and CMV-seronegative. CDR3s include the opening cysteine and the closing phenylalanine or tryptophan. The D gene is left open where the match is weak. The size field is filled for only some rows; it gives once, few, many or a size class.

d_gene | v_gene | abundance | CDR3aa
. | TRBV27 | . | CASRTGGLISPLHF
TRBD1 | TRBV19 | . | CASSIEDRGRAKNIQYF
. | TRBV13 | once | CASSHADGGTQYF
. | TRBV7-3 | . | CASSPFGGRQETQYF
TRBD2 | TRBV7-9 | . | CASSLVGGGANEQFF
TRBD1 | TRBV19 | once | CASSFGTGPETQYF
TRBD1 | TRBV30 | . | CAWSVGWDRTQDTEAFF
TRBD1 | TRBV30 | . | CAWSKDRGFFYEQYF
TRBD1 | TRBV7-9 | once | CASSTSDRGWHTIYF
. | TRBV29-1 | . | CSVRGGETQYF
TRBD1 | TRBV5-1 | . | CASSLNVPGTASGNTIYF
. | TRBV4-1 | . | CASSQDRGSGANVLTF
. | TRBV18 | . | CASSLTGQGQRPQHF
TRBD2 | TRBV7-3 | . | CASSSAGVPQETQYF
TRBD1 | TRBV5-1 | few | CASSLAGTGSHNEQFF
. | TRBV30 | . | CAWSLSLNTEAFF
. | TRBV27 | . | CASKKDSDQPQHF